This T cell receptor beta chain was sequenced during a study of OX40 agonist ivuxolimab in advanced cancers. The germline V gene encodes CDR1 SGHAT and CDR2 FQDESV (reference sequence). V lost 2 bases and J lost 0; bases outside the gene matches: 6. There are 16 residues in the CDR3. The data were produced by immunoSEQ multiplex PCR, yet TCRdb's version contains in-frame clones alone and is incomplete. The sample contains approximately 45,000 clones, about 80% of which appear only once. The source is an adult with an advanced solid tumor such as melanoma, head and neck, liver or kidney cancer. The starting material was CD4+ or CD8+ T cells sorted from blood, obtained in a trial of the OX40 agonist ivuxolimab. V is TRBV11-1 and J is TRBJ1-2, with 7 nucleotides matching TRBD1. CDR3 in amino acids: CASSLSRQGANYGYTF. The DNA for the CDR3 is TGTGCCAGCAGCTTATCACGACAGGGCGCTAACTATGGCTACACCTTC.